One sample yielded the 5 T cell receptor beta chains listed below, sequenced in a study of a mutant IDH1 vaccine in newly diagnosed glioma. Noted time point: week 47, end of study. In every dose of vaccine, 300 ug of mutant IDH1 20-mer peptide was given alongside topical imiquimod. The repertoire was sequenced with immunoSEQ multiplex PCR; TCRdb's copy has only in-frame clones and lacks some. The table has tens of thousands of clones, 60% to 80% seen once. Antigen specificity for these receptors is unknown. This material consisted of PBMCs, taken from a glioma patient whose treatment included an IDH1 peptide vaccine. The receptors shown here come from a man in his fifties with glioma.

The rearrangement uses TRBV19 and TRBJ1-1, with D hard to call. This CDR3 is 12 amino acids long. CDR1 and CDR2 (germline): LNHDA, SQIVND (reference sequence). V lost 6 bases to trimming and J lost 3 bases, with 8 bases between them. The CDR3 loop is CASRAFDTEAFF. CDR3 in DNA: TGTGCCAGTAGAGCCTTTGACACTGAAGCTTTCTTT.

This chain joins TRBV19 and TRBJ2-6; D not resolved. The CDR3 contains 14 residues. Germline CDR1 reads LNHDA; CDR2 reads SQIVND (reference sequence). The V gene lost 6 bases and the J gene lost 0 bases, with 6 bases spanning the gap. The CDR3: CASSRSSGANVLTF. The CDR3 DNA sequence: TGTGCCAGTAGCCGTAGCTCTGGGGCCAACGTCCTGACTTTC.

A note on this clone: At one end, the junction sequence differs from germline, possibly due to a read error. The same CDR3 is also encoded by other DNA sequences in this sample. The V call is TRBV4-2, the J call TRBJ1-5; D may be TRBD1 (6 bases). The germline gives CDR1 LGHNA, CDR2 YNFKEQ. This CDR3 is 15 amino acids long. CDR3 amino acids: CASSPATQGSQPQHF. The CDR3 DNA follows: TGTGCCAGCAGCCCCGCCACACAGGGCAGTCAGCCCCAGCACTTT.

The V and J genes are TRBV19 and TRBJ1-1; 10 nucleotides align to TRBD1. CDR3 size: 16 residues. The junction had 11 bases not matched to a gene; V was cut back by 7 bases and J by 3 bases. The germline CDR1 and CDR2 sequences are LNHDA and SQIVND (reference sequence). For the CDR3, the DNA is TGTGCCAGTACCCTAAGGGACAGGGGTTGGGACACTGAAGCTTTCTTT. It specifies CASTLRDRGWDTEAFF. Together with reference TRBV19 and TRBJ1-1, the CDR3 gives the full variable domain: DGGITQSPKYLFRKEGQNVTLSCEQNLNHDAMYWYRQDPGQGLRLIYYSQIVNDFQKGDIAEGYSVSREKKESFPLTVTSAQKNPTAFYLCASTLRDRGWDTEAFFGQGTRLTVV.

This clone was seen only once. V is TRBV7-9 and J is TRBJ2-7; D unclear. V was clipped by 4 bases and J by 0 bases, with 7 bases between them. The CDR3 loop spans 13 amino acids. Germline CDR1 reads SEHNR; CDR2 reads FQNEAQ (reference sequence). In DNA form, the CDR3 reads TGTGCCAGCAGCTCCGCCAGCTCCTACGAGCAGTACTTC. The encoded protein is CASSSASSYEQYF.